This T cell receptor (beta chain) emerged from a study of tumor-infiltrating lymphocytes in primary liver carcinoma. About the research overall: Samples yielded about 3.65 to 7.5 million productive TCRbeta reads, similar across tissue types.

A remark on this clonotype: The antigen is undetermined. Its ends do not fully match the called genes, so a read error is possible.

Study results and limitations: Tumor region pairs outstripped tumor-adjacent and tumor-blood pairs in overlap.

A constant-region primer served to make TCR beta cDNA from about 0.5 ug total RNA. TCR beta libraries came from three nested multiplex PCR rounds using slightly modified ARM-PCR. MiXCR, applied by TCRdb to the multiplex PCR reads, yields one record per CDR3 protein. The data hold roughly 78,000 distinct CDR3 sequences, with roughly two thirds observed a single time. The source material, roughly 18-30 mg of unsorted bulk tissue, was used to co-extract RNA and DNA. These patients lived with chronic HBV infection and had never been treated. Tumor regions sampled: superior, inferior, left, right poles, and centre. Sequenced input: liver tumor tissue from sampling region 4. Subset indicated: tumor region T4, right-lateral pole. The receptor's source is a woman aged 55-70 years with primary liver carcinoma and hepatitis B virus infection.

CDR3 coding DNA: TGTGTCAGCAGCGGACAAACCTACCAGCCCCAGCATTTT. It is translated as CVSSGQTYQPQHF. The chain carries TRBV12-3 or TRBV12-4 and TRBJ1-5; D is perhaps TRBD1 (5 bases). CDR3 length: 13 amino acids.